These T cell receptor beta chains were read from a single sample in a study of blood T cell repertoires in COVID-19. Generated by immunoSEQ multiplex PCR, the TCRdb table keeps only in-frame clones and is missing some. The sample holds more than 150,000 clones, about 87% seen once. Sequenced input: peripheral blood. The receptor set was obtained from a man in his forties with active or convalescent COVID-19. The CDR3 runs from the conserved cysteine through the conserved F or W. The D gene is left open where the match is weak. Expanded clones are given a class, and other clones once, few, many or no size at all.

15	TRBV6-5	TRBD1	TRBJ2-4	NA	TGTGCCAGCAGCAACACGGACAGGGGGCGAGACATTCAGTACTTC	CASSNTDRGRDIQYF
16	TRBV4-1	NA	TRBJ1-3	NA	TGCGCCAGCAGCCCCGGAGGACAGAACTCTGGAAACACCATATATTTT	CASSPGGQNSGNTIYF
14	TRBV27	NA	TRBJ2-3	NA	TGTGCCAGCAGTTTATCTGGCAGCACAGATACGCAGTATTTT	CASSLSGSTDTQYF
16	TRBV6-2/TRBV6-3	TRBD1	TRBJ1-5	NA	TGTGCCAGCAGTTCCCTGGACAGGGGAAGGGGTCAGCCCCAGCATTTT	CASSSLDRGRGQPQHF
13	TRBV3-1/TRBV3-2	TRBD1	TRBJ2-7	NA	TGTGCCAGCAGCCAGGGACAGGGCTACGAGCAGTACTTC	CASSQGQGYEQYF
14	TRBV2	TRBD1	TRBJ1-6	NA	TGTGCCAGCAGGCCCCGGGACAGGAGTTCACCCCTCCACTTT	CASRPRDRSSPLHF
16	TRBV30	NA	TRBJ2-2	NA	TGTGCCTGGAATCAACGGGGAGTTTCAAGGGCCGGGGAGCTGTTTTTT	CAWNQRGVSRAGELFF
16	TRBV9	NA	TRBJ1-1	NA	TGTGCCAGCAGCGTGTCCTCCGGGACACCGAACACTGAAGCTTTCTTT	CASSVSSGTPNTEAFF
13	TRBV5-6	TRBD1	TRBJ1-6	once	TGTGCCAGCACCGGGACAGGAAATTCACCCCTCCACTTT	CASTGTGNSPLHF
15	TRBV7-2	TRBD1	TRBJ2-3	NA	TGTGCCAGCAGCCCGGGACAGCCTAGCACAGATACGCAGTATTTT	CASSPGQPSTDTQYF
18	TRBV2	TRBD2	TRBJ2-6	NA	TGTGCCAGCAGTGTCGGGCGGGACTACTCCTCTGGGGCCAACGTCCTGACTTTC	CASSVGRDYSSGANVLTF
14	TRBV27	TRBD1	TRBJ1-2	NA	TGTGCCAGCAGTTTAAAGTCAGGGGGCTATGGCTACACCTTC	CASSLKSGGYGYTF
16	TRBV5-6	TRBD1	TRBJ1-1	NA	TGTGCCAGCAGCTTGAGGGTCAGGACGAGGGGGCCTGAAGCTTTCTTT	CASSLRVRTRGPEAFF
12	TRBV16	NA	TRBJ2-3	once	TGTGCCAGCAGCCAATCGAGGGATACGCAGTATTTT	CASSQSRDTQYF
16	TRBV9	TRBD1	TRBJ2-7	NA	TGTGCCAGCAGCGTAGCCCCCTGGACAGGGGAGTACGAGCAGTACTTC	CASSVAPWTGEYEQYF
15	TRBV6-5	NA	TRBJ2-1	NA	TGTGCCAGCAGGGGGCCGGGCTATTCCTACAATGAGCAGTTCTTC	CASRGPGYSYNEQFF
15	TRBV6-1	TRBD1	TRBJ1-4	once	TGTGCCAGCAGTGATCCCGGGACAGGAAGTGAAAAACTGTTTTTT	CASSDPGTGSEKLFF
14	TRBV18	NA	TRBJ1-1	NA	TGTGCCAGCTCACGTCAAGCAGGGGCCACTGAAGCTTTCTTT	CASSRQAGATEAFF
16	TRBV7-8	NA	TRBJ1-2	NA	TGTGCCAGCAGCCGAGACCAGGGCTATTCCAACTATGGCTACACCTTC	CASSRDQGYSNYGYTF
15	TRBV6-1	TRBD1	TRBJ1-6	NA	TGTGCCAGCAGTGATGGATACAGGGGAGATTCACCCCTCCACTTT	CASSDGYRGDSPLHF
12	TRBV19	NA	TRBJ1-2	NA	TGTGCCAGTAGTATGGCAGACTATGGCTACACCTTC	CASSMADYGYTF
17	TRBV23-1	TRBD1	TRBJ2-3	NA	TGCGCCAGCAGTCAATCAACGACAGGGGGTTCATCTGATACGCAGTATTTT	CASSQSTTGGSSDTQYF
17	TRBV28	TRBD1	TRBJ1-5	once	TGTGCCAGCAGCCCCCGGGACAGTAGTGTCGGCAATCAGCCCCAGCATTTT	CASSPRDSSVGNQPQHF
14	TRBV10-1	TRBD1	TRBJ2-1	NA	TGCGCCAGCAGCCGGGACAGAGATTTCAATGAGCAGTTCTTC	CASSRDRDFNEQFF
17	TRBV27	NA	TRBJ1-6	NA	TGTGCCAGCAGTTACTTCACAGGGTTAAGCTTCCGTTCACCCCTCCACTTT	CASSYFTGLSFRSPLHF
17	TRBV12-5	TRBD1	TRBJ1-1	NA	TGTGCTAGTGGTTTGGACCCGGGACAGGTGACGAACACTGAAGCTTTCTTT	CASGLDPGQVTNTEAFF
13	TRBV28	NA	TRBJ2-1	NA	TGTGCCGCCCTGGGAGCCCTTGGCCATGAGCAGTTCTTC	CAALGALGHEQFF
14	TRBV5-1	TRBD1	TRBJ1-6	NA	TGCGCCAGCAGCTTGGAGACAGGGGGTTCACCCCTCCACTTT	CASSLETGGSPLHF
14	TRBV28	NA	TRBJ1-2	NA	TGTGCCAGCAGTTTAGTGACTCCCCGGAGGGGCTACACCTTC	CASSLVTPRRGYTF
13	TRBV4-1	NA	TRBJ1-6	once	TGCGCCAGCAGCGAGGAACCGACGCCACCCCTCCACTTT	CASSEEPTPPLHF
11	TRBV13	NA	TRBJ1-1	NA	TGTGCCAGCAGCTTACAGATTGAAGCTTTCTTT	CASSLQIEAFF
14	TRBV3-1/TRBV3-2	NA	TRBJ2-1	NA	TGTGCCAGCAGCCAGGGGCGAGACTACAATGAGCAGTTCTTC	CASSQGRDYNEQFF
14	TRBV3-1/TRBV3-2	NA	TRBJ1-1	NA	TGTGCCAGCAGCCGCGCGGCGGGGCGCACTGAAGCTTTCTTT	CASSRAAGRTEAFF
16	TRBV28	TRBD2	TRBJ2-7	once	TGTGCCAGCAGTCCCGGGGGGAGGGGAAGAGGGTACGAGCAGTACTTC	CASSPGGRGRGYEQYF
14	TRBV6-5	NA	TRBJ1-5	few	TGTGCCAGCAGGACTCAACAGGGCAATCAGCCCCAGCATTTT	CASRTQQGNQPQHF
18	TRBV2	TRBD1	TRBJ1-3	NA	TGTGCCAGCAGCCCTTATACAGGGGGCGCAAAGTCTGGAAACACCATATATTTT	CASSPYTGGAKSGNTIYF
15	TRBV2	TRBD1	TRBJ1-5	once	TGTGCCAGCAGTCAGGACAGGGAGCTCAATCAGCCCCAGCATTTT	CASSQDRELNQPQHF
14	TRBV5-6	TRBD1	TRBJ1-5	once	TGTGCCAGCAGCTTGGGACAGGGCGATCAGCCCCAGCATTTT	CASSLGQGDQPQHF
16	TRBV5-1	NA	TRBJ2-5	NA	TGCGCCAGCAGCTTGGGGACGACAGGGACTGGGGAGACCCAGTACTTC	CASSLGTTGTGETQYF
16	TRBV4-2	TRBD1	TRBJ2-5	NA	TGTGCCAGCAGCCAGGGTTCGGGACAGGGGCAAGAGACCCAGTACTTC	CASSQGSGQGQETQYF
13	TRBV11-2	NA	TRBJ1-5	NA	TGTGCCAGCAGCTTAGGAGCGGATCAGCCCCAGCATTTT	CASSLGADQPQHF
17	TRBV5-1	TRBD1	TRBJ1-3	NA	TGCGCCAGCAGCTTGGCCGATGGGTACAGGGGAAGAAACACCATATATTTT	CASSLADGYRGRNTIYF
15	TRBV11-2	TRBD1	TRBJ1-5	NA	TGTGCCAGCAGCATGGGCACAGGGGGAAATCAGCCCCAGCATTTT	CASSMGTGGNQPQHF
15	TRBV28	TRBD1	TRBJ1-6	NA	TGTGCCAGCAGTGGGGGAGACAGGGTAGGGTCACCCCTCCACTTT	CASSGGDRVGSPLHF
14	TRBV6-5	NA	TRBJ2-7	NA	TGTGCCAGCAGTAGGGGGGGGCAGACCTACGAGCAGTACTTC	CASSRGGQTYEQYF